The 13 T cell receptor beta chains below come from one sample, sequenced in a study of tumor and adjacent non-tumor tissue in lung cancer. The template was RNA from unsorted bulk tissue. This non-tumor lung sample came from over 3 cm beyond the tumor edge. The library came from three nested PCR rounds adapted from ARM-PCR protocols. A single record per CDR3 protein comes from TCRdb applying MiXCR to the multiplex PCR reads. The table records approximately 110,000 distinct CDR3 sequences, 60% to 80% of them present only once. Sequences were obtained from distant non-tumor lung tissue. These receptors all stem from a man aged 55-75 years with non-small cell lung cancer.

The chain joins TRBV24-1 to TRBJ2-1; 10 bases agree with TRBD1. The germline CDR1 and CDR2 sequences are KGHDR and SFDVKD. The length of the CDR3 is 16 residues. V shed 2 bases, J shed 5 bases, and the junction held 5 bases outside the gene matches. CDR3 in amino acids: CATSDSTGGLDNEQFF. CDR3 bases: TGTGCCACCAGTGATTCGACAGGGGGCCTAGACAATGAGCAGTTCTTC.

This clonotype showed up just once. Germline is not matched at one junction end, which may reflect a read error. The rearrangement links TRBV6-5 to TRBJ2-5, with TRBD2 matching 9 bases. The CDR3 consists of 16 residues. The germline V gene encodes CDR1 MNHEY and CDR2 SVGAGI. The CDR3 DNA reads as TGTGCTAGCAGTCCTAGCGGGATGGGAGGGAAAGAGACCCAGTACTTC. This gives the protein CASSPSGMGGKETQYF.

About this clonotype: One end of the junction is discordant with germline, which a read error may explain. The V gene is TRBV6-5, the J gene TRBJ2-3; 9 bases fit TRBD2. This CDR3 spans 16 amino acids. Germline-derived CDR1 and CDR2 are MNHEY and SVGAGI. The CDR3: CAGSLGKAGGLNTQYF. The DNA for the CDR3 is TGTGCCGGCAGTTTAGGGAAAGCGGGAGGTTTAAACACGCAGTATTTT.

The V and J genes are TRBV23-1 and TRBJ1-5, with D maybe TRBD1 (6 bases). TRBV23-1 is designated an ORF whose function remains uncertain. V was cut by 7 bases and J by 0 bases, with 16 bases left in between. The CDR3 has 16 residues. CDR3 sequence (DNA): TGCGCCAGCACCAAAGGCCGGACAGATAGCAATCAGCCCCAGCATTTT. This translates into CASTKGRTDSNQPQHF.

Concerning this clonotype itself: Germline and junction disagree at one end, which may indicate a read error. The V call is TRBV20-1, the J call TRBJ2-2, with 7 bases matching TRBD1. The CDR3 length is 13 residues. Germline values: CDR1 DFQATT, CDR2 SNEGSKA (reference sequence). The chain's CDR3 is CSTRNQGAGELFF. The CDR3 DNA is TGCAGTACTAGAAATCAGGGGGCCGGGGAGCTGTTTTTT.

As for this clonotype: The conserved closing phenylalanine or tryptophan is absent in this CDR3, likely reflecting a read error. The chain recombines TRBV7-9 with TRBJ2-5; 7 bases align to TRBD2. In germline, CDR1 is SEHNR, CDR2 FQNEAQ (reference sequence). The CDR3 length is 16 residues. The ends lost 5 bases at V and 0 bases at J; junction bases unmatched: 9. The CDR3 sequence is CASSLRDYSYQETQYL. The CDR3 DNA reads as TGTGCCAGCAGCCTCCGGGACTACTCGTACCAAGAGACCCAGTACCTC.

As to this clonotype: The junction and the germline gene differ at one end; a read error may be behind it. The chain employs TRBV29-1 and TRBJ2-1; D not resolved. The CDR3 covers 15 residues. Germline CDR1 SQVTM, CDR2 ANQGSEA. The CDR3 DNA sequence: TGCAGCGTTGAAGATAAACACAGCCCCTACAATGAACAGTTCTTC. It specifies CSVEDKHSPYNEQFF.

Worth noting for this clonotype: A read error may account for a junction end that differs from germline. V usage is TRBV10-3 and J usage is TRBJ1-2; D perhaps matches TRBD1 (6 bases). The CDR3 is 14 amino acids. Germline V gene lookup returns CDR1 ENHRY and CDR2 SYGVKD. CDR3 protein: CAIRESITGLSYTF. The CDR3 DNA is TGTGCCATCAGAGAGTCGATCACAGGGCTCAGCTACACCTTC.

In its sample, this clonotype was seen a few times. The chain's CDR3 is CRAAGAGAEAFF. In DNA, the CDR3 is TGCAGAGCTGCGGGGGCGGGGGCTGAAGCTTTCTTT. The V and J genes are TRBV29-1 and TRBJ1-1; D may be TRBD1 (6 bases). Germline CDR1 SQVTM, CDR2 ANQGSEA. The CDR3 has 12 residues.

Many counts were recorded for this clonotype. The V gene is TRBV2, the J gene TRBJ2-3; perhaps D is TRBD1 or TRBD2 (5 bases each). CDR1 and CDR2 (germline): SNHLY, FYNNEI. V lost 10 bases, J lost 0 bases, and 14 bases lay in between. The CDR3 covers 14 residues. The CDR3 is CATRDPASTDTQYF. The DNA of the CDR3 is TGTGCCACACGGGACCCCGCTAGCACAGATACGCAGTATTTT. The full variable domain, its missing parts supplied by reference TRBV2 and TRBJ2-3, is EPEVTQTPSHQVTQMGQEVILRCVPISNHLYFYWYRQILGQKVEFLVSFYNNEISEKSEIFDDQFSVERPDGSNFTLKIRSTKLEDSAMYFCATRDPASTDTQYFGPGTRLTVL.

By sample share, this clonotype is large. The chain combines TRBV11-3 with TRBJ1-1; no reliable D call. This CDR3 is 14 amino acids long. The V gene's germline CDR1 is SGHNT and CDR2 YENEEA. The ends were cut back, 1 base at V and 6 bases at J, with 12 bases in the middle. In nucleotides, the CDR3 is TGTGCCAGCAGCTTAGGAGGGCCCAGAGCTGAAGCTTTCTTT. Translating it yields CASSLGGPRAEAFF.

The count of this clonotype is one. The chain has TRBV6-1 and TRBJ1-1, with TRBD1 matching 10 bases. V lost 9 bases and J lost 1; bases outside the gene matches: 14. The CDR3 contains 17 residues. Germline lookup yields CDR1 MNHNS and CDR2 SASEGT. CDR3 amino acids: CARSFQTGGAGNTEAFF. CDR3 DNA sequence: TGTGCCAGAAGTTTTCAGACAGGGGGCGCGGGGAACACTGAAGCTTTCTTT.

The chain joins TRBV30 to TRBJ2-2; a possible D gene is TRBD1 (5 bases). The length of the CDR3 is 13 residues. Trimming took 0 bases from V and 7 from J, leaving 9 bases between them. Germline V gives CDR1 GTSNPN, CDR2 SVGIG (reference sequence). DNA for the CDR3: TGTGCCTGGAGTGTAGGGCAGGGCGGGGAGCTGTTTTTT. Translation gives CAWSVGQGGELFF.